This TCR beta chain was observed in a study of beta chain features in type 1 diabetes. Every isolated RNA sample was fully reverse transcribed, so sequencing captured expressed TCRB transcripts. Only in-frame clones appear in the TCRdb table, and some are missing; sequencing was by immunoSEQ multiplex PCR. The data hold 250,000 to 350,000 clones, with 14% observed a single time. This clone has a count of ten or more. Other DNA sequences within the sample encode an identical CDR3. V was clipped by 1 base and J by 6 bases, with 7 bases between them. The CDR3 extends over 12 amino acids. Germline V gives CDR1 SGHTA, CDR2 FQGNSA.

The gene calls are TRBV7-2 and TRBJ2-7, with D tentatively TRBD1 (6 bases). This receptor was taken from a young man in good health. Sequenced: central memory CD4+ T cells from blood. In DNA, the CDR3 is TGTGCCAGCAGCTTAGGAGGGGGCGAGCAGTACTTC. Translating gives CASSLGGGEQYF.